A single sample gave rise to the 10 T cell receptor beta chains below, sequenced in a study of glioma-infiltrating T cells. Amplification of TCR alpha and beta CDR3 regions from RNA used iRepertoire nested multiplex PCR. TCRdb used MiXCR to reprocess the multiplex PCR reads, holding one entry per CDR3 protein. The table includes about 110,000 distinct CDR3 sequences, under 30% detected once. Sequenced sample: glioma tissue, nonneoplastic brain tissue, or PBMCs (not recorded which). Receptors originate from a human donor with low-grade glioma or glioblastoma, undergoing nonglioma brain surgery, or in good health (not recorded which).

This clonotype occurred many times. V and J are TRBV28 and TRBJ2-3; TRBD2 aligns across 10 bases. The CDR3 has 16 amino acids. Per germline, CDR1 MDHEN and CDR2 SYDVKM. The junction had 8 bases not matched to a gene; V was cut back by 2 bases and J by 6 bases. The chain's CDR3 is CASSLRGSGRADTQYF. CDR3 in DNA: TGTGCCAGCAGTTTACGGGGGAGCGGGAGGGCCGATACGCAGTATTTT.

This clonotype has a count of ten or more. The V call is TRBV6-2 or TRBV6-3, the J call TRBJ1-1; possibly TRBD1 for D (5 bases). CDR3 size: 14 residues. CDR1 and CDR2 (germline): MNHEY, SVGEGT. V was cut by 6 bases and J by 5 bases, with 16 bases left in between. The CDR3 sequence: CASSASRVGTEAFF. The CDR3 nucleotides read TGTGCCAGCAGCGCGTCCAGGGTGGGGACTGAAGCTTTCTTT.

This clonotype showed up many times. CDR3 sequence reads: CASSFTGLDTEAFF. CDR3 in DNA: TGTGCCAGCAGCTTTACAGGGTTGGACACTGAAGCTTTCTTT. V and J are TRBV11-3 and TRBJ1-1; TRBD1 is a possible D gene (6 bases). This CDR3 has 14 amino acids. The V and J ends lost 3 bases and 3 bases respectively, with 11 bases between them. Germline V lookup: CDR1 SGHNT, CDR2 YENEEA.

Details on this clonotype: No DNA is shown, since the ends of the CDR3 on it are uncertain; the CDR3 is the one TCRdb lists. This chain joins TRBV6-5 and TRBJ1-1. CDR1 and CDR2 (germline): MNHEY, SVGAGI. The CDR3 length equals 24 residues, ends included. CDR3 protein: CASRPLAGASQETQYFGPGRAAFF.

This clonotype was detected ten times or more. J is TRBJ2-1 and V is TRBV10-3; no firm D call. CDR3 length: 14 residues. V lost 4 bases and J lost 0, with 7 bases in between. Germline loops: CDR1 ENHRY, CDR2 SYGVKD. CDR3 in DNA: TGTGCCATCAGTGTGGCAGCCTCCTACAATGAGCAGTTCTTC. Encoded protein: CAISVAASYNEQFF.

This chain links TRBV29-1 with TRBJ2-7; weak D call: TRBD1 (6 bases). With 6 bases removed from V and 3 bases from J, the gap between germline ends came to 15 bases. The CDR3 runs to 13 residues. Germline CDR1 and CDR2: SQVTM and ANQGSEA. The DNA for the CDR3 is TGCAGCGTACGGATAGGGGGTGGCTACGAGCAGTACTTC. Residues: CSVRIGGGYEQYF.

This clonotype showed up many times. The rearrangement uses TRBV12-3 or TRBV12-4 and TRBJ1-1, with D possibly TRBD1 on 5 matching bases. CDR3 length: 15 residues. V was clipped by 1 base and J by 0 bases, with 9 bases between them. CDR3 sequence (DNA): TGTGCCAGCAGTTTAGGTCGGGGGATGAACACTGAAGCTTTCTTT. Translated, it gives CASSLGRGMNTEAFF.

This clonotype showed up many times. V is TRBV7-2 and J is TRBJ2-2, with D uncertain. Trimming removed 8 bases from V and 4 bases from J, with 14 bases in between. Per germline, CDR1 SGHTA and CDR2 FQGNSA. This CDR3 is 14 amino acids long. The CDR3 loop is CASHRATTTGELFF. The CDR3 DNA is TGTGCCAGCCACCGGGCCACGACCACCGGGGAGCTGTTTTTT.

This clonotype was counted at least ten times. The gene calls are TRBV6-2 or TRBV6-3 and TRBJ1-5; no reliable D call. This CDR3 is 15 amino acids long. CDR1 is MNHEY and CDR2 is SVGEGT in the germline V gene. Trimming stripped 4 bases from V and 0 bases from J, with 10 bases between. CDR3 DNA: TGTGCCAGCAGTTCTAGAGGGTATAGCAATCAGCCCCAGCATTTT. Its translation: CASSSRGYSNQPQHF.

This clonotype has a handful of counts. A much more abundant neighbour one base away suggests this may be a read error. V usage is TRBV7-9 and J usage is TRBJ2-1; D is unresolved. CDR1 and CDR2 (germline): SEHNR, FQNEAQ (reference sequence). The CDR3 has 11 amino acids. CDR3 loop: CASSLENEQLF. Written as DNA, the CDR3 is TGTGCCAGCAGCTTGGAAAATGAGCAGCTCTTC.